This entry is about one T cell receptor (beta chain). Methods used by the authors: By means of reference gene primer amplification, nucleated cell counts were estimated. Measured with immunoSEQ multiplex PCR; TCRdb has only the in-frame clones, and not every one. V and J calls and clone size are as listed in that table; D and trimming were resolved from the DNA. Here the sample spans about 220,000 clones, 80% to 85% being singletons. This specimen comes from a study of blood T cell repertoires in COVID-19. Turning to the study itself: Samples of COVID-19 (acute and convalescent) were obtained from the United States, Italy and Spain. PBMCs, B-cell-depleted T cells, or T cells were the source of the cDNA or gDNA that made up the material.

Seattle participants joined during active infection and were tracked over time. V was cut by 1 base and J by 8 bases, with 9 bases left in between. CDR3 length equals 13 residues. Germline V lookup: CDR1 KGHSH, CDR2 LQKENI. The TCR originated in a woman in her 70s with COVID-19, enrolled during active disease. Sequencing input: peripheral blood. The chain is built from TRBV18 and TRBJ1-3; D possibly corresponds to TRBD1 (6 bases). This CDR3 is CASSPQQGDTIYF. CDR3 DNA sequence: TGTGCCAGCTCACCACAACAGGGAGACACCATATATTTT.